This T cell receptor (beta chain) was observed in a study of T cells in Graves' hyperthyroidism and ophthalmopathy. Hyperthyroidism patients were newly diagnosed, had disease duration under 2 months, and were aged 18 to 65 years. Per germline, CDR1 MNHEY and CDR2 SMNVEV (reference sequence). Trimming shortened V by 7 bases and J by 6 bases, and 10 bases separated the two germline ends. The CDR3 is 12 residues long. RNA transcripts were the template for amplifying TCR beta CDR3 regions. When the TCR CDR3 underwent first-round RT-PCR, the HTBI primer set was used. TCRdb redid the calling of the multiplex PCR reads with MiXCR, one entry per CDR3 protein. The repertoire holds 300,000 to 450,000 distinct CDR3 sequences, with roughly 13% as singletons. This clonotype was counted between two and nine times.

This chain joins TRBV27 and TRBJ2-1; D is perhaps TRBD1 or TRBD2 (6 bases each). What was sequenced was blood. This receptor was obtained from a man in his thirties or forties with Graves' hyperthyroidism that later progressed to Graves' ophthalmopathy. The CDR3 DNA is TGTGCCAGCATGGGGGGCCGCAATGAGCAGTTCTTC. Translated, it gives CASMGGRNEQFF.